This TCR beta chain was sequenced during a study of beta chain features in type 1 diabetes. Notes on the study in general: People with Type 1 diabetes carried modestly yet significantly shorter TCRB CDR3s in all four CD4+ subsets.

This clone was seen a few times. What it recognizes is unknown. The germline V gene has CDR1 SGHTA and CDR2 FQGTGA. With 0 bases removed from V and 1 base from J, the gap between germline ends came to 6 bases. CDR3 size: 14 residues. The whole isolated RNA underwent reverse transcription, so sequencing captured expressed TCRB transcripts. The assay was immunoSEQ multiplex PCR, and TCRdb's table has in-frame clones only and misses some. In the table there are 150,000 to 200,000 clones, just over 9% of which are singletons. The receptor was isolated from a woman between 18 and 29 years old in good health. The chain has TRBV7-3 and TRBJ1-2; no clear D gene. Sequenced input: central memory CD4+ T cells from blood. CDR3 nucleotide sequence: TGTGCCAGCAGCTTAACGCCCAGTAACTATGGCTACACCTTC. It is translated as CASSLTPSNYGYTF.